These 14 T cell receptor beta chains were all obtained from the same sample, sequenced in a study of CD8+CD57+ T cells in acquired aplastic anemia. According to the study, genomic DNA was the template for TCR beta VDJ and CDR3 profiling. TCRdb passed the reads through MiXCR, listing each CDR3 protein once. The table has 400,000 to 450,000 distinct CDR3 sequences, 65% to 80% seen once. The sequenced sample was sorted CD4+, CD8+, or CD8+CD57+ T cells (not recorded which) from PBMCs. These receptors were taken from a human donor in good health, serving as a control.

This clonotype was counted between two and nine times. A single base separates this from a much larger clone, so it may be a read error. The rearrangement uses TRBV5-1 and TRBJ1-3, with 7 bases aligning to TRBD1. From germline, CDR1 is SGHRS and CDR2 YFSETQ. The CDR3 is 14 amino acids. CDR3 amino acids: CASSATGTGSTIYF. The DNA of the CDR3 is TGCGCCAGCAGCGCGACAGGGACTGGAAGCACCATATATTTT.

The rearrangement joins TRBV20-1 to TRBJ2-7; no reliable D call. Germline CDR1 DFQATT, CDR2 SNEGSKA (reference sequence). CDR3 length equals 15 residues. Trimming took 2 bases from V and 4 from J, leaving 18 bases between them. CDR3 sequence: CSARPRKGGNYEQYF. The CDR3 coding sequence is TGCAGTGCTAGACCCCGGAAGGGCGGCAATTACGAGCAGTACTTC.

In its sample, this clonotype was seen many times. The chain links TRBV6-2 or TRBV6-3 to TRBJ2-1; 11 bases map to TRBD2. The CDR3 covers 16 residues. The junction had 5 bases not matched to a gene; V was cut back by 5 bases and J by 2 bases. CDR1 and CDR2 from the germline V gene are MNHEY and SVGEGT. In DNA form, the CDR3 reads TGTGCCAGCAGTCGACTAGCGGGGCGTGCCTACAATGAGCAGTTCTTC. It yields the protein CASSRLAGRAYNEQFF.

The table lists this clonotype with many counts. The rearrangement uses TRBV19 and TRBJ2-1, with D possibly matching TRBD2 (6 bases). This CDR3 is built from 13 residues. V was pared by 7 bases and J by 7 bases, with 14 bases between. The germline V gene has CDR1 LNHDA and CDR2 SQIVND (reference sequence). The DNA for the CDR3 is TGTGCCAGTATGTGGACTATCGGAAATGAGCAGTTCTTC. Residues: CASMWTIGNEQFF.

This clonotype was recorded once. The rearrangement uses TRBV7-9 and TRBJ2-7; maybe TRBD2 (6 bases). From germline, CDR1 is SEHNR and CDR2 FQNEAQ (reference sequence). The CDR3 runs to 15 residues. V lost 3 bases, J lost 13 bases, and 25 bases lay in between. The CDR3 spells CASSFHAEGLSSPYF. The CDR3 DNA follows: TGTGCCAGCAGCTTCCACGCGGAGGGCCTATCTAGCCCATACTTC. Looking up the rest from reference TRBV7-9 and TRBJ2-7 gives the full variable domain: DTGVSQNPRHKITKRGQNVTFRCDPISEHNRLYWYRQTLGQGPEFLTYFQNEAQLEKSRLLSDRFSAERPKGSFSTLEIQRTEQGDSAMYLCASSFHAEGLSSPYFGPGTRLTVT.

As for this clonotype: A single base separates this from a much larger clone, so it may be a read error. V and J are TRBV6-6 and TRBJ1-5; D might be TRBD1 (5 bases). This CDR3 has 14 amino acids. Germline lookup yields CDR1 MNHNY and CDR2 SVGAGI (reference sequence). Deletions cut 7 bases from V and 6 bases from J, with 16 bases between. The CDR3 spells CASNPGRESQPQHF. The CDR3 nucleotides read TGTGCCAGCAATCCGGGACGAGAAAGTCAGCCCCAGCATTTT.

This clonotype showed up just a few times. In DNA, the CDR3 is TGTGCCAGCAATCGTGCGGGCAGTCCCTCCTACGAGCAGTACTTC. Amino acid sequence: CASNRAGSPSYEQYF. The chain uses TRBV6-6 and TRBJ2-7; TRBD2 is a possible D gene (5 bases). The CDR3 spans 15 residues. The germline V and J ends were trimmed by 7 bases and 0 bases, with 16 bases remaining between them. CDR1 and CDR2 from the germline V gene are MNHNY and SVGAGI (reference sequence).

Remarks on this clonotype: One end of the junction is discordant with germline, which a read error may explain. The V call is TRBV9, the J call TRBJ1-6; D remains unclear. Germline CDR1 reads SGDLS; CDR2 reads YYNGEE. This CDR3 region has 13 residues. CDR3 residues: CASSPAGSTELYF. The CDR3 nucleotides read TGTGCCAGCAGCCCGGCGGGGAGTACAGAGCTGTACTTT.

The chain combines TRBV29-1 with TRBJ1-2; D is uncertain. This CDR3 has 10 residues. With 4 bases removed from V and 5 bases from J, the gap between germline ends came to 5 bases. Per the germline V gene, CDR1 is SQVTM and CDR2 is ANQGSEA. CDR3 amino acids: CSVAVYGYTF. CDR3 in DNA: TGCAGCGTTGCAGTGTATGGCTACACCTTC.

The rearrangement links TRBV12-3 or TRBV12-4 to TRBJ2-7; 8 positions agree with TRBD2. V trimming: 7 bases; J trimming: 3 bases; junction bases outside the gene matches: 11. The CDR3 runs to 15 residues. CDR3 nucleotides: TGTGCCAGCATTGTTCCGGGACTAGACTGCTACGAGCAGTACTTC. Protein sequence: CASIVPGLDCYEQYF.

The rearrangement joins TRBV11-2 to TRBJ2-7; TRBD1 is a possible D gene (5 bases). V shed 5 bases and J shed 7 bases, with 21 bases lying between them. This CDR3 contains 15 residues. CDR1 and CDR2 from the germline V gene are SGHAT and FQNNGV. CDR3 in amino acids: CASSHPGGQDNEQYF. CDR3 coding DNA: TGTGCCAGCAGCCACCCAGGTGGTCAGGACAATGAGCAGTACTTC.

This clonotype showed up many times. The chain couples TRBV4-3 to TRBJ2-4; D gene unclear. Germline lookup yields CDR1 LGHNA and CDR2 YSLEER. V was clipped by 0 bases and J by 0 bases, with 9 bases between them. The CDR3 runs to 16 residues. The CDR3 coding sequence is TGCGCCAGCAGCCAAGATCTGGCACTAGCCAAAAACATTCAGTACTTC. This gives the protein CASSQDLALAKNIQYF.

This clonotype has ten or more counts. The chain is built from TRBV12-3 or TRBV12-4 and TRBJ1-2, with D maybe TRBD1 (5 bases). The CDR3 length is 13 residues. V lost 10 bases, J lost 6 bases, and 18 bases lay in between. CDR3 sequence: CAMRRGGEDGYTF. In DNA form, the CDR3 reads TGTGCCATGCGGAGGGGCGGGGAGGATGGCTACACCTTC.

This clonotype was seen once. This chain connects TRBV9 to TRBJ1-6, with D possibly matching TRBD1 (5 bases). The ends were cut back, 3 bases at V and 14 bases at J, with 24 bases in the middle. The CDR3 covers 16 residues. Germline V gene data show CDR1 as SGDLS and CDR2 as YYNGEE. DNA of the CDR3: TGTGCCAGCAGCGCAACCGGGACTAGTTGGGTGGAGACCCTCCACTTT. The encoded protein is CASSATGTSWVETLHF.